This passage covers 22 T cell receptor beta chains from one sample sequenced in a study of blood T cell repertoires in COVID-19. TCRdb's copy holds only in-frame clones and misses some; the assay was immunoSEQ multiplex PCR. The sample has hundreds of thousands of clones, approximately 85% seen once. Sequencing was done on a sample of PBMCs or T cells enriched from blood (not recorded which). These receptors were obtained from a woman aged 40 to 49 with acute COVID-19.

The rearrangement uses TRBV3-1 (or the pseudogene TRBV3-2) and TRBJ2-3, with D possibly matching TRBD1 (6 bases). Germline CDR1 LGHDT, CDR2 YNNKEL (reference sequence). Trimming stripped 4 bases from V and 1 base from J, with 12 bases between. The length of the CDR3 is 15 residues. CDR3 protein: CASSLNRVGTDTQYF. CDR3 bases: TGTGCCAGCAGCCTCAACAGGGTTGGCACAGATACGCAGTATTTT.

This clone was seen more than once but under ten times. The chain carries TRBV14 and TRBJ1-2; 7 nucleotides match TRBD1. CDR3 length equals 16 residues. Germline CDR1 reads SGHDN; CDR2 reads FVKESK. The ends lost 2 bases at V and 0 bases at J; junction bases unmatched: 6. Written as DNA, the CDR3 is TGTGCCAGCAGCCAATTTCGGACAGGAGCTAACTATGGCTACACCTTC. Translating gives CASSQFRTGANYGYTF.

The CDR3 nucleotides are TGCAGCGCTACGACAGGGGTAAGCAATCAGCCCCAGCATTTT. Residues: CSATTGVSNQPQHF. The genes are TRBV29-1 and TRBJ1-5; 8 bases match TRBD1. With V trimmed by 7 bases and J by 1 base, 6 bases remained unmatched. The length of the CDR3 is 14 residues. The germline V gene encodes CDR1 SQVTM and CDR2 ANQGSEA.

The V and J genes are TRBV10-3 and TRBJ2-3; 11 bases are shared with TRBD1. V was pared by 2 bases and J by 5 bases, with 0 bases of the junction left unmatched. CDR1 ENHRY and CDR2 SYGVKD come from the germline V gene. The CDR3 is made up of 14 amino acids. The CDR3 here is CAISEGTGGDTQYF. CDR3 sequence (DNA): TGTGCCATCAGTGAGGGGACAGGGGGAGATACGCAGTATTTT.

V and J are TRBV13 and TRBJ2-7; 14 nucleotides agree with TRBD2. The CDR3 totals 16 residues. Trimming at V came to 5 bases and at J to 2 bases, leaving 5 bases not matched to a gene. The germline CDR1 and CDR2 sequences are PRHDT and FYEKMQ (reference sequence). CDR3 DNA: TGTGCCAGCAGCCTCGCGACTAGCGGGGGGGCCTACGAGCAGTACTTC. This translates into CASSLATSGGAYEQYF.

In DNA form, the CDR3 reads TGTGCCACCAGTGAGACTAGTCGGGATACGCAGTATTTT. Encoded protein: CATSETSRDTQYF. The chain links TRBV24-1 to TRBJ2-3; perhaps TRBD2 as D (6 bases). The CDR3 contains 13 residues. With 4 bases removed from V and 6 bases from J, the gap between germline ends came to 10 bases. The germline gives CDR1 KGHDR, CDR2 SFDVKD.

This clone was recorded only once. CDR3 sequence (DNA): TGCGCCAGCAGCCAGAAACACAGGAGTAACACTGAAGCTTTCTTT. It specifies CASSQKHRSNTEAFF. J is TRBJ1-1 and V is TRBV4-1, with D possibly matching TRBD1 (5 bases). V dropped 3 bases and J dropped 2 bases, with 13 bases sitting between them. This CDR3 comprises 15 residues. CDR1 is MGHRA and CDR2 is YSYEKL in the germline V gene.

This clone showed up just once. The chain joins TRBV6-5 to TRBJ1-4, with D possibly TRBD1 on 6 matching bases. Germline loops: CDR1 MNHEY, CDR2 SVGAGI. V lost 5 bases and J 7 bases, leaving 17 bases between the germline ends. The CDR3 runs to 15 residues. The CDR3: CASSTGTKRGEKLFF. The CDR3 bases are TGTGCCAGCAGTACCGGGACAAAAAGAGGTGAAAAACTGTTTTTT.

The J gene is TRBJ2-7, the V gene TRBV24-1; a possible D gene is TRBD2 (6 bases). The ends were cut back, 3 bases at V and 5 bases at J, with 13 bases in the middle. The CDR3 has 14 amino acids. Germline CDR1 reads KGHDR; CDR2 reads SFDVKD. The CDR3: CATSDGGPLDEQYF. CDR3 nucleotide sequence: TGTGCCACCAGTGATGGAGGGCCGCTCGACGAGCAGTACTTC.

This chain joins TRBV3-1 (or the pseudogene TRBV3-2) and TRBJ1-5; tentative D call: TRBD1 (6 bases). V was clipped by 3 bases and J by 7 bases, with 16 bases between them. Germline V lookup: CDR1 LGHDT, CDR2 YNNKEL (reference sequence). This CDR3 is 15 amino acids long. CDR3 in DNA: TGTGCCAGCAGCCAGGACAGTCAATCTCGGCAGCCCCAGCATTTT. Translating gives CASSQDSQSRQPQHF.

The chain is built from TRBV15 and TRBJ1-1, with a tentative D call TRBD1 (6 bases). The CDR3 is 15 amino acids. Germline CDR1 and CDR2: LNHNV and YYDKDF (reference sequence). Trimming removed 5 bases from V and 0 bases from J, with 13 bases in between. The CDR3 loop reads CATSGPGHMNTEAFF. CDR3 DNA: TGTGCCACCAGCGGACCGGGACACATGAACACTGAAGCTTTCTTT.

This chain uses TRBV27 with TRBJ1-2, with D tentatively TRBD1 (5 bases). V was clipped by 2 bases and J by 0 bases, with 7 bases between them. The CDR3 runs to 14 residues. Germline loops: CDR1 MNHEY, CDR2 SMNVEV (reference sequence). The CDR3 DNA follows: TGTGCCAGCAGTTTAACAGGCGCTAACTATGGCTACACCTTC. This gives the protein CASSLTGANYGYTF.

The rearrangement uses TRBV27 and TRBJ1-1; 7 nucleotides align to TRBD1. The germline V gene has CDR1 MNHEY and CDR2 SMNVEV (reference sequence). The CDR3 is made up of 17 amino acids. Germline trimming cut 6 bases from V and 0 bases from J; bases unmatched to any gene: 13. In nucleotides, the CDR3 is TGTGCCAGCAGCAGGGGGGTCGAGGGCCCCATGAACACTGAAGCTTTCTTT. Encoded protein: CASSRGVEGPMNTEAFF.

This clone was observed once. The chain is built from TRBV10-3 and TRBJ2-5, with a tentative D call TRBD2 (7 bases). This CDR3 has 16 residues. V was trimmed by 10 bases and J by 1 base, leaving 22 bases between them. Germline V gene data show CDR1 as ENHRY and CDR2 as SYGVKD. The DNA of the CDR3 is TGTGCCACCAATCCCGGGAGGCAGGGGCCCCAAGAGACCCAGTACTTC. This encodes CATNPGRQGPQETQYF.

V gene TRBV11-2 combines with J gene TRBJ2-5; a weak D match, TRBD2 (5 bases). Between the trimmed V and J ends, which lost 2 bases and 4 bases, there was a span of 14 bases. Germline V gene data show CDR1 as SGHAT and CDR2 as FQNNGV. The CDR3 is 15 residues long. CDR3 loop: CASSLRVSRGETQYF. In nucleotides, the CDR3 is TGTGCCAGCAGCTTACGCGTCTCCCGGGGAGAGACCCAGTACTTC.

The chain is built from TRBV7-9 and TRBJ2-5, with D possibly TRBD1 on 6 matching bases. V gave up 5 bases and J gave up 5 bases, with 15 bases separating them. The CDR3 consists of 14 residues. Germline CDR1 reads SEHNR; CDR2 reads FQNEAQ (reference sequence). DNA of the CDR3: TGTGCCAGCAGCCGAGGTGGCAGGGGCGAGACCCAGTACTTC. This translates into CASSRGGRGETQYF.

V gene TRBV6-5 combines with J gene TRBJ1-5; a weak D match, TRBD1 (5 bases). CDR3 length: 14 amino acids. CDR1 and CDR2 from the germline V gene are MNHEY and SVGAGI. V was cut by 6 bases and J by 1 base, with 10 bases left in between. DNA for the CDR3: TGTGCCAGCAGACAAGACAGAAGCAATCAGCCCCAGCATTTT. It specifies CASRQDRSNQPQHF.

The chain is built from TRBV5-1 and TRBJ2-2; D not certain. The CDR3 is made up of 16 amino acids. Trimming took 4 bases from V and 0 from J, leaving 13 bases between them. The germline gives CDR1 SGHRS, CDR2 YFSETQ. This chain's CDR3 is CASSTEPHSNTGELFF. DNA for the CDR3: TGCGCCAGCAGCACCGAGCCCCATTCGAACACCGGGGAGCTGTTTTTT.

V gene TRBV18 combines with J gene TRBJ1-2; D may be TRBD1 (6 bases). Per germline, CDR1 KGHSH and CDR2 LQKENI. CDR3 length: 14 residues. Trimming left V 4 bases short and J 2 bases short, with 11 bases between. This CDR3 reads CASSRQVENYGYTF. CDR3 coding DNA: TGTGCCAGCTCACGACAGGTGGAGAACTATGGCTACACCTTC. Filled out from reference TRBV18 and TRBJ1-2, the complete variable domain reads NAGVMQNPRHLVRRRGQEARLRCSPMKGHSHVYWYRQLPEEGLKFMVYLQKENIIDESGMPKERFSAEFPKEGPSILRIQQVVRGDSAAYFCASSRQVENYGYTFGSGTRLTVV.

This sequence joins TRBV2 and TRBJ1-2; tentative D call: TRBD1 (6 bases). This CDR3 region has 15 residues. The germline V gene has CDR1 SNHLY and CDR2 FYNNEI. Trimming cost V 2 bases and J 5 bases, with 15 bases left between them. The DNA of the CDR3 is TGTGCCAGCAGTGAAAAGGGGGTTGTCATTTATGGCTACACCTTC. Translated: CASSEKGVVIYGYTF.

The J gene is TRBJ1-6, the V gene TRBV7-9; D call uncertain. CDR1 is SEHNR and CDR2 is FQNEAQ in the germline V gene (reference sequence). The CDR3 length is 16 residues. V lost 3 bases, J lost 8 bases, and 17 bases lay in between. Here the CDR3 reads CASSFSLRHGDSPLHF. The DNA of the CDR3 is TGTGCCAGCAGCTTTTCCTTGCGACACGGGGATTCACCCCTCCACTTT.

This chain connects TRBV3-1 (or the pseudogene TRBV3-2) to TRBJ2-3; 11 bases match TRBD2. Per the germline V gene, CDR1 is LGHDT and CDR2 is YNNKEL (reference sequence). The CDR3 is 18 amino acids. The J segment lost 3 bases and the V segment lost 0 bases, leaving 8 bases of the junction unmatched. This CDR3 reads CASSQETLAGGLTDTQYF. CDR3 DNA sequence: TGTGCCAGCAGCCAAGAAACCCTAGCGGGGGGTCTTACAGATACGCAGTATTTT.